This T cell receptor (beta chain) was recorded in a study of identical twins. Study conclusions and caveats: Models predicted less out-of-frame TCR alpha sharing in monozygotic twins than was found. Cord blood's abundant beta clonotypes had fewer insertions, unlike memory repertoires.

This clonotype has at least ten counts. Its antigen remains unknown. The junction had 14 bases not matched to a gene; V was cut back by 7 bases and J by 7 bases. Germline V gene lookup returns CDR1 SQVTM and CDR2 ANQGSEA. CDR3 size: 15 residues. Each CDR3 protein is one row after TCRdb ran MiXCR on the 5' RACE reads. The sample consists of about 280,000 distinct CDR3 sequences, 8% to 9% of them appearing once. These same records also appear under a second study, on yellow fever vaccine responses in identical twins.

This clonotype was sampled from a woman aged 18-29 years in good health. V gene TRBV29-1 combines with J gene TRBJ2-1; 9 bases are shared with TRBD2. The specimen was memory (CD45RO+) T cells sorted from blood. The CDR3 DNA reads TGCAGCGCCATCGAGTTAGCGGGAGTGTATAATGAGCAGTTCTTC. Encoded protein: CSAIELAGVYNEQFF.